Given below is one T cell receptor beta chain in context. Profiling relied on immunoSEQ multiplex PCR, and the TCRdb table lists in-frame clones only, not all of them. The repertoire holds about 83,000 clones, with roughly 90% as singletons. These data originate in a study of identifying expanded T cells in peripheral blood. V lost 1 base, J lost 4 bases, and 5 bases lay in between. This CDR3 is built from 13 residues. Per the germline V gene, CDR1 is LNHDA and CDR2 is SQIVND (reference sequence). Sample: blood. This sequence joins TRBV19 and TRBJ1-3, with unresolved D. The clonotype was recovered from a person between 18 and 75 years old in good health. The CDR3 loop reads CASSIAGGNTIYF. The CDR3 DNA reads TGTGCCAGTAGTATAGCCGGCGGAAACACCATATATTTT.